These 15 T cell receptor beta chains were all obtained from the same sample, sequenced in a study of molecular identifiers for immune sequencing clone quantification. One entry per CDR3 protein, called by TCRdb with MiXCR from the PCR reads. The sample carries tens of thousands of distinct CDR3 sequences, about 23% recorded once. Sequencing was carried out using naive CD8+ T cells from blood, with Jurkat cell RNA spiked in. This sample's subset: FACS-sorted CD8+CD4-CCR7+CD45RA+ naive T cells. The receptors originated from a human donor in good health. Some libraries in this study had Jurkat cell RNA spiked in.

About this clonotype: This may be a read error: a much more frequent sequence differs by one nucleotide. The V call is TRBV28, the J call TRBJ2-1; maybe TRBD2 (5 bases). The CDR3 covers 17 residues. Germline loops: CDR1 MDHEN, CDR2 SYDVKM. This chain's CDR3 is CANSPLGGAPSYNEQFF. In DNA, the CDR3 is TGTGCCAACAGTCCGCTAGGAGGAGCCCCCTCCTACAATGAGCAGTTCTTC.

This clonotype showed up many times. The V and J genes are TRBV20-1 and TRBJ2-7, with a possible D match to TRBD1 (6 bases). Germline V gene lookup returns CDR1 DFQATT and CDR2 SNEGSKA (reference sequence). The length of the CDR3 is 18 residues. The V gene lost 0 bases and the J gene lost 4 bases, with 25 bases spanning the gap. The CDR3 region is CSARDGTSGTQDGYEQYF. CDR3 nucleotide sequence: TGCAGTGCTAGAGATGGGACGTCCGGGACACAAGACGGTTACGAGCAGTACTTC.

The rearrangement joins TRBV4-1 to TRBJ2-2; the D call may be TRBD1 or TRBD2 (5 bases each). V was pared by 4 bases and J by 0 bases, with 9 bases between. CDR3 length equals 15 residues. The germline CDR1 and CDR2 sequences are MGHRA and YSYEKL. CDR3 bases: TGCGCCAGCAGCCCCGGGGCCCCGAACACCGGGGAGCTGTTTTTT. It codes for CASSPGAPNTGELFF.

As for this clonotype: Since a much larger clone is just one base distant, this may be a read error. The chain uses TRBV12-3 or TRBV12-4 and TRBJ2-6; D perhaps matches TRBD1 (5 bases). The CDR3 covers 16 residues. CDR3 nucleotide sequence: TGTACCAGCAGTTTAGGCAGGGTTTCAGGGGCCAACGTCCTGACTTTC. This gives the protein CTSSLGRVSGANVLTF.

This clonotype occurred many times. The chain combines TRBV7-9 with TRBJ1-2, with D unresolved. V was cut by 5 bases and J by 6 bases, with 10 bases left in between. The CDR3 length is 12 residues. The germline gives CDR1 SEHNR, CDR2 FQNEAQ (reference sequence). CDR3: CASSPDKNGYTF. In DNA, the CDR3 is TGTGCCAGCAGCCCAGACAAGAATGGCTACACCTTC.

This clonotype was detected ten times or more. The chain joins TRBV11-2 to TRBJ2-7; TRBD1 matches at 10 bases. J gave up 10 bases and V 3 bases, and 6 bases lay outside the gene matches. Germline lookup yields CDR1 SGHAT and CDR2 FQNNGV. The CDR3 sequence is 13 residues long. CDR3 nucleotide sequence: TGTGCCAGCAGCTTCATCGGACAGGGGGAACAGTACTTC. Amino acids: CASSFIGQGEQYF.

Turning to this clonotype: A much larger clone differs by one base, so this may be a read error. V and J are TRBV29-1 and TRBJ2-2; TRBD2 matches 8 bases. This CDR3 region has 16 residues. Germline lookup yields CDR1 SQVTM and CDR2 ANQGSEA. The CDR3 loop reads CGVEEPSGGARGELFF. Written as DNA, the CDR3 is TGCGGCGTTGAAGAACCCAGCGGGGGAGCTCGCGGGGAGCTGTTTTTT.

This clonotype was seen ten or more times. The chain links TRBV7-9 to TRBJ2-2; maybe TRBD1 (6 bases). Germline loops: CDR1 SEHNR, CDR2 FQNEAQ (reference sequence). With 4 bases removed from V and 0 bases from J, the gap between germline ends came to 9 bases. The CDR3 spans 15 residues. CDR3 region: CASSSGQTNTGELFF. In DNA, the CDR3 is TGTGCCAGCAGCTCAGGACAGACGAACACCGGGGAGCTGTTTTTT. Looking up the rest from reference TRBV7-9 and TRBJ2-2 gives the full variable domain: DTGVSQNPRHKITKRGQNVTFRCDPISEHNRLYWYRQTLGQGPEFLTYFQNEAQLEKSRLLSDRFSAERPKGSFSTLEIQRTEQGDSAMYLCASSSGQTNTGELFFGEGSRLTVL.

J is TRBJ2-5 and V is TRBV19; D gene unclear. CDR1 and CDR2 from the germline V gene are LNHDA and SQIVND (reference sequence). The CDR3 totals 13 residues. V lost 2 bases and J lost 2, with 6 bases in between. The CDR3 loop reads CASSIQQQETQYF. CDR3 bases: TGTGCCAGTAGTATACAACAGCAAGAGACCCAGTACTTC.

At least ten counts were recorded for this clonotype. Relative to the germline gene, one junction end is altered; a read error may explain this. The V gene is TRBV4-3, the J gene TRBJ2-3, with D perhaps TRBD2 (6 bases). The CDR3 extends over 13 amino acids. CDR1 is LGHNA, CDR2 YSLEER, per germline. As DNA, the CDR3 is TGCGCCAGCAGCCAAGATAAGTGGCTAGCGAGGGATTTT. Its translation: CASSQDKWLARDF.

This clonotype was seen repeatedly, ten times or more. This sequence joins TRBV20-1 and TRBJ2-3; 11 bases map to TRBD2. CDR1 and CDR2 from the germline V gene are DFQATT and SNEGSKA (reference sequence). V dropped 7 bases and J dropped 7; count of bases not matched to a gene: 13. The CDR3 is 15 amino acids. The CDR3 nucleotides read TGCAGTGTCCCAACCCACAGACTAGCGGGGTATACGCAGTATTTT. Amino acids: CSVPTHRLAGYTQYF.

This chain links TRBV6-2 or TRBV6-3 with TRBJ2-1; 12 nucleotides line up with TRBD2. The germline V gene has CDR1 MNHEY and CDR2 SVGEGT. The ends lost 11 bases at V and 7 bases at J; junction bases unmatched: 12. This CDR3 is 15 amino acids long. The CDR3 DNA sequence: TGTGCCCGCCGCCCCTTCACTAGCGGGGGGAATGAGCAGTTCTTC. Its translation is CARRPFTSGGNEQFF.

On this clonotype itself: A much larger clone lies a single base off, so this may be a read error. V usage is TRBV13 and J usage is TRBJ2-5, with 11 nucleotides matching TRBD1. CDR3 length: 16 amino acids. Germline CDR1 PRHDT, CDR2 FYEKMQ (reference sequence). The ends lost 3 bases at V and 1 base at J; junction bases unmatched: 4. The CDR3 nucleotides read TGTGCCAGCAGCTTTAGGACAGGGGGCCCCCAAGAGACCCAGTACTTC. It is translated as CASSFRTGGPQETQYF.

There are many counts of this clonotype. The chain is built from TRBV20-1 and TRBJ2-7; D perhaps matches TRBD1 (6 bases). Germline V gene lookup returns CDR1 DFQATT and CDR2 SNEGSKA (reference sequence). Trimming pared 5 bases from V and 4 bases from J, leaving 12 bases between. The CDR3 totals 12 residues. This chain's CDR3 is CSAGDIRYEQYF. The DNA for the CDR3 is TGCAGTGCTGGGGACATTAGGTACGAGCAGTACTTC.

This clonotype occurred many times. The V call is TRBV28, the J call TRBJ1-1; 10 bases align to TRBD1. The V segment lost 5 bases and the J segment 4 bases; nucleotides outside the gene matches: 10. The length of the CDR3 is 16 residues. Germline V gene sequence: CDR1 MDHEN, CDR2 SYDVKM. The CDR3 here is CASSGGTGVFVTEAFF. The CDR3 nucleotides read TGTGCCAGCAGTGGAGGGACAGGGGTGTTTGTCACTGAAGCTTTCTTT.